The 26 T cell receptor beta chains given below trace back to one sample, sequenced in a study of HIV-infected patients and healthy controls. About 500 ng RNA was reverse transcribed with alpha and beta constant-region primers. Using multiplexing indices, alpha and beta chain libraries were generated apart by chain-specific third strand synthesis. TCRdb redid the calling of the 5' RACE reads with MiXCR, one entry per CDR3 protein. The sample carries over 15,000 distinct CDR3 sequences, roughly 8.2% recorded once. Whole blood was used without fractionation, so all unsorted peripheral T cells were included. The sample comprised blood. These receptors came from an adult in good health.

This clonotype was detected ten times or more. The chain uses TRBV6-5 and TRBJ2-7; weak D call: TRBD1 (6 bases). Germline V gene lookup returns CDR1 MNHEY and CDR2 SVGAGI. With 8 bases removed from V and 1 base from J, the gap between germline ends came to 15 bases. The CDR3 contains 14 residues. CDR3 in DNA: TGTGCCAGCCAGCCCGGGACAATTTCCTACGAGCAGTACTTC. It translates to CASQPGTISYEQYF.

CDR3 sequence (DNA): TGTGCCAGCAGCTCCCGGACTAGCAGCTACAATGAGCAGTTCTTC. Amino acid sequence: CASSSRTSSYNEQFF. The gene calls are TRBV7-2 and TRBJ2-1; 8 nucleotides align to TRBD2. CDR1 is SGHTA, CDR2 FQGNSA, per germline. The trim removed 4 bases at V and 3 bases at J, leaving 5 bases unmatched. This CDR3 has 15 residues.

In its sample, this clonotype was seen many times. This chain joins TRBV20-1 and TRBJ1-5; D remains unclear. Trimming stripped 4 bases from V and 4 bases from J, with 8 bases between. Germline CDR1 and CDR2: DFQATT and SNEGSKA (reference sequence). The CDR3 has 12 residues. The CDR3 spells CSAKELNQPQHF. The DNA of the CDR3 is TGCAGTGCTAAGGAGTTAAATCAGCCCCAGCATTTT.

The CDR3 region is CSASRGRVGQPQHF. CDR3 bases: TGCAGTGCTAGCAGGGGGAGGGTCGGTCAGCCCCAGCATTTT. The chain employs TRBV20-1 and TRBJ1-5; TRBD1 aligns across 7 bases. Per the germline V gene, CDR1 is DFQATT and CDR2 is SNEGSKA (reference sequence). V was pared by 3 bases and J by 6 bases, with 8 bases of the junction left unmatched. There are 14 residues in the CDR3.

This clonotype has a handful of counts. This sequence joins TRBV5-1 and TRBJ2-1; TRBD2 agrees at 7 bases. Trimming took 2 bases from V and 6 from J; bases not matched to a gene: 8. The CDR3 length is 15 residues. CDR1 SGHRS and CDR2 YFSETQ come from the germline V gene. This CDR3 is CASSLSQPGGNEQFF. As DNA, the CDR3 is TGCGCCAGCAGCTTAAGTCAGCCGGGGGGCAATGAGCAGTTCTTC.

In its sample, this clonotype was seen a few times. The chain has TRBV7-6 and TRBJ2-2; tentatively, D is TRBD2 (5 bases). This CDR3 is 14 amino acids long. CDR1 and CDR2 from the germline V gene are SGHVS and FNYEAQ. V shed 5 bases and J shed 6 bases, with 13 bases lying between them. CDR3 in DNA: TGTGCCAGCAGCGTAGGCCTAGCCCCCGGGGAGCTGTTTTTT. Translated: CASSVGLAPGELFF.

This clonotype was detected only a few times. The germline gene is not matched at one end of the junction; a read error may be the cause. This chain connects TRBV7-9 to TRBJ1-1; 7 bases are shared with TRBD1. CDR3 size: 16 residues. Germline loops: CDR1 SEHNR, CDR2 FQNEAQ (reference sequence). The DNA for the CDR3 is TGTGCCAGCAGCTACAGGGGTGAAAGGATGAATACTGAAGCTTTCTTT. Its translation is CASSYRGERMNTEAFF. The full variable domain, its missing parts supplied by reference TRBV7-9 and TRBJ1-1, is DTGVSQNPRHKITKRGQNVTFRCDPISEHNRLYWYRQTLGQGPEFLTYFQNEAQLEKSRLLSDRFSAERPKGSFSTLEIQRTEQGDSAMYLCASSYRGERMNTEAFFGQGTRLTVV.

This clonotype appeared many times. J is TRBJ1-1 and V is TRBV7-2, with D unresolved. There are 16 residues in the CDR3. From germline, CDR1 is SGHTA and CDR2 FQGNSA. V was clipped by 3 bases and J by 0 bases, with 14 bases between them. Here the CDR3 reads CASSFWQSRLNTEAFF. Written as DNA, the CDR3 is TGTGCCAGCAGCTTTTGGCAGTCCAGGCTGAACACTGAAGCTTTCTTT.

In this sample, this clonotype is medium-sized. This chain joins TRBV28 and TRBJ2-5; either TRBD1 or TRBD2 may supply D (5 bases each). The length of the CDR3 is 14 residues. V was trimmed by 1 base and J by 5 bases, leaving 11 bases between them. The germline V gene encodes CDR1 MDHEN and CDR2 SYDVKM. CDR3 sequence reads: CASSLLGTPETQYF. As DNA, the CDR3 is TGTGCCAGCAGTTTATTGGGGACGCCGGAGACCCAGTACTTC. The whole variable domain, filled in from reference TRBV28 and TRBJ2-5, reads DVKVTQSSRYLVKRTGEKVFLECVQDMDHENMFWYRQDPGLGLRLIYFSYDVKMKEKGDIPEGYSVSREKKERFSLILESASTNQTSMYLCASSLLGTPETQYFGPGTRLLVL.

This clonotype counts as medium-sized. This chain joins TRBV7-2 and TRBJ2-5, with TRBD2 matching 10 bases. Germline CDR1 SGHTA, CDR2 FQGNSA. The CDR3 length is 16 residues. With V trimmed by 1 base and J by 7 bases, 9 bases remained unmatched. In DNA, the CDR3 is TGTGCCAGCAGCTTAGGCGTGAGCGGGAGGGGGTTGACCCAGTACTTC. Amino acid sequence: CASSLGVSGRGLTQYF.

Comment on this clonotype: A much larger clonotype is one base distant, so this may be a read error. The chain couples TRBV19 to TRBJ1-4; D is unresolved. CDR3 length equals 14 residues. Between the trimmed V and J ends, which lost 6 bases and 1 base, there was a span of 9 bases. CDR1 LNHDA and CDR2 SQIVND come from the germline V gene (reference sequence). The DNA for the CDR3 is TGTGCCAGTAGAAGTGGGGTAACTAATGAAAAACTGTTTTTT. Amino acid sequence: CASRSGVTNEKLFF. Full variable domain (remainder filled in from reference TRBV19 and TRBJ1-4): DGGITQSPKYLFRKEGQNVTLSCEQNLNHDAMYWYRQDPGQGLRLIYYSQIVNDFQKGDIAEGYSVSREKKESFPLTVTSAQKNPTAFYLCASRSGVTNEKLFFGSGTQLSVL.

This clonotype is judged medium-sized. This chain joins TRBV11-3 and TRBJ1-1; D perhaps matches TRBD1 (5 bases). Trimming took 1 base from V and 3 from J, leaving 15 bases between them. Germline V gene sequence: CDR1 SGHNT, CDR2 YENEEA. This CDR3 region has 16 residues. The chain's CDR3 is CASSLGQYRGDTEAFF. In nucleotides, the CDR3 is TGTGCCAGCAGCTTAGGACAGTATCGAGGAGACACTGAAGCTTTCTTT.

Many counts were recorded for this clonotype. The CDR3 spells CASSLYSGGARANVLTF. Written as DNA, the CDR3 is TGTGCCAGCAGTTTATATAGCGGGGGGGCTCGGGCCAACGTCCTGACTTTC. V gene TRBV27 combines with J gene TRBJ2-6; TRBD2 aligns across 11 bases. The junction had 4 bases not matched to a gene; V was cut back by 1 base and J by 5 bases. Per germline, CDR1 MNHEY and CDR2 SMNVEV (reference sequence). The CDR3 loop spans 17 amino acids.

This clonotype was picked up many times. The genes are TRBV7-6 and TRBJ2-5; TRBD2 is a possible D gene (6 bases). Per the germline V gene, CDR1 is SGHVS and CDR2 is FNYEAQ. Between the trimmed V and J ends, which lost 1 base and 5 bases, there was a span of 14 bases. The CDR3 spans 15 residues. CDR3: CASSLVPTREETQYF. CDR3 nucleotides: TGTGCCAGCAGCTTAGTGCCGACTCGGGAGGAGACCCAGTACTTC.

At least ten counts were recorded for this clonotype. J is TRBJ2-1 and V is TRBV12-3 or TRBV12-4, with D hard to call. Trimming removed 3 bases at V and 7 bases at J, with 10 bases between. The CDR3 covers 13 residues. The DNA of the CDR3 is TGTGCCAGCAGTTTGATGGTGAGGAATGAGCAGTTCTTC. It encodes CASSLMVRNEQFF.

The chain employs TRBV12-3 or TRBV12-4 and TRBJ2-7; 7 bases align to TRBD2. This CDR3 spans 12 amino acids. Unmatched junction bases numbered 2, after V lost 6 bases and J lost 3 bases. The CDR3 DNA reads TGTGCCAGCAGAGGGGACTACTACGAGCAGTACTTC. Translated, it gives CASRGDYYEQYF.

This clonotype was picked up many times. The chain links TRBV6-2 or TRBV6-3 to TRBJ2-1; 8 bases are shared with TRBD2. CDR1 is MNHEY, CDR2 SVGEGT, per germline. After removal of 2 bases from V and 5 bases from J, the junction contained 11 bases not matched to a gene. CDR3 length equals 17 residues. CDR3: CASSYMPSGRINNEQFF. The CDR3, as DNA: TGTGCCAGCAGTTACATGCCCAGCGGGAGAATCAACAATGAGCAGTTCTTC.

This clonotype was counted ten times or more. The CDR3 sequence is CASSQRQGGDTQYF. In nucleotides, the CDR3 is TGTGCCAGCAGCCAAAGACAGGGAGGAGATACGCAGTATTTT. The V gene is TRBV7-2, the J gene TRBJ2-3, with D possibly TRBD1 on 7 matching bases. The CDR3 runs to 14 residues. Germline V gives CDR1 SGHTA, CDR2 FQGNSA. The germline V and J ends were trimmed by 5 bases and 5 bases, with 14 bases remaining between them.

In this sample, this clonotype turned up many times. J is TRBJ2-7 and V is TRBV12-3 or TRBV12-4; D is ambiguous. Trimming left V 5 bases short and J 5 bases short, with 10 bases between. The CDR3 spans 12 residues. The CDR3 is CASSVLINEQYF. In nucleotides, the CDR3 is TGTGCCAGCAGTGTTCTCATAAACGAGCAGTACTTC.

This clonotype has ten or more counts. V is TRBV20-1 and J is TRBJ2-5, with 8 bases aligning to TRBD2. The CDR3 contains 12 residues. Germline V gives CDR1 DFQATT, CDR2 SNEGSKA (reference sequence). The CDR3 sequence is CRTGRGPETQYF. The CDR3 region has the DNA TGCAGAACCGGGAGGGGCCCAGAGACCCAGTACTTC.

By share of the sample, this clonotype is medium-sized. Sequence at one end of the junction differs from germline and may be a read error. The chain has TRBV7-3 and TRBJ2-1; perhaps TRBD1 as D (6 bases). Germline V gives CDR1 SGHTA, CDR2 FQGTGA. CDR3 size: 13 residues. CDR3 amino acids: CASSITGTNEQFF. As DNA, the CDR3 is TGTGCCAGCAGCATAACAGGGACCAATGAGCAGTTCTTC.

This clonotype was picked up many times. The rearrangement links TRBV11-2 to TRBJ2-3; D may match TRBD1 or TRBD2 (5 bases each). Trimming left V 1 base short and J 3 bases short, with 14 bases between. Germline loops: CDR1 SGHAT, CDR2 FQNNGV. The CDR3 is made up of 16 amino acids. CDR3 in DNA: TGTGCCAGCAGCTTAGGGCCGGGACCTAGGACAGATACGCAGTATTTT. It specifies CASSLGPGPRTDTQYF.

This clonotype was seen ten or more times. The V gene is TRBV12-3 or TRBV12-4, the J gene TRBJ1-1, with D possibly TRBD1 on 6 matching bases. This CDR3 comprises 12 residues. Trimming shortened V by 5 bases and J by 10 bases, and 14 bases separated the two germline ends. The CDR3 sequence: CASSQGHLGAFF. For the CDR3, the DNA is TGTGCCAGCAGTCAGGGACATCTGGGAGCTTTCTTT.

This clonotype showed up many times. The rearrangement joins TRBV5-6 to TRBJ2-5; the match to TRBD2 covers 11 bases. The germline gives CDR1 SGHDT, CDR2 YYEEEE. The CDR3 totals 15 residues. Trimming took 0 bases from V and 4 from J; bases not matched to a gene: 2. The CDR3 DNA reads as TGTGCCAGCAGCTTGGTCACTAGCGGGGGAGAGACCCAGTACTTC. It yields the protein CASSLVTSGGETQYF.

This clonotype was observed at least ten times. The J gene is TRBJ1-5, the V gene TRBV19, with unresolved D. CDR1 and CDR2 from the germline V gene are LNHDA and SQIVND (reference sequence). The CDR3 sequence is 13 residues long. V gave up 3 bases and J gave up 8 bases, with 11 bases separating them. The CDR3 here is CASSMEGIKPQHF. CDR3 DNA sequence: TGTGCCAGTAGTATGGAGGGCATCAAGCCCCAGCATTTT.

This clonotype has a count of ten or more. The chain carries TRBV4-2 and TRBJ2-4; no firm D call. The CDR3 runs to 15 residues. The ends were cut back, 0 bases at V and 7 bases at J, with 13 bases in the middle. Germline assignment: CDR1 LGHNA and CDR2 YNFKEQ. CDR3 sequence reads: CASSQDLDQPNIQYF. CDR3 bases: TGTGCCAGCAGCCAAGATCTTGACCAGCCTAACATTCAGTACTTC.